This TCR beta chain was obtained from a study of OX40 agonist ivuxolimab in advanced cancers. On the study more broadly: With ivuxolimab, an agonistic anti-OX40 (CD134) antibody, patients were treated. In three patients, partial responses were observed, one with hepatocellular carcinoma and two with cutaneous melanoma.

Germline V gene lookup returns CDR1 SEHNR and CDR2 FQNEAQ (reference sequence). V lost 10 bases and J lost 2, with 18 bases in between. This CDR3 region has 14 residues. Sequencing was performed with immunoSEQ multiplex PCR; in TCRdb, only in-frame clones are kept and a portion is missing. The data contain some 57,000 clones, more than 75% of them singletons. V gene TRBV7-9 combines with J gene TRBJ2-7, with a tentative D call TRBD2 (6 bases). Sequencing was performed on CD4+ or CD8+ T cells sorted from blood, taken in a trial of the OX40 agonist ivuxolimab. This sequence was found in an adult with an advanced solid tumor such as melanoma, head and neck, liver or kidney cancer. CDR3 in DNA: TGTGCCACGACAGCCCGACTAGGAACCTACGAGCAGTACTTC. Its protein is CATTARLGTYEQYF.